These 21 T cell receptor beta chains were all obtained from the same sample, sequenced in a study of blood T cell repertoires in COVID-19. The table came from immunoSEQ multiplex PCR; TCRdb's copy has only in-frame clones and leaves some out. In the table there are approximately 220,000 clones, about nine tenths of which are singletons. Sequencing was performed on PBMCs or T cells enriched from blood (not recorded which). The receptors shown here come from a woman between 40 and 50 years old with acute COVID-19.

The chain is built from TRBV14 and TRBJ2-1; a possible D gene is TRBD1 (6 bases). The germline V and J ends were trimmed by 2 bases and 9 bases, with 8 bases remaining between them. This CDR3 has 12 residues. Germline CDR1 SGHDN, CDR2 FVKESK. The CDR3 reads CASSQTGIEQFF. The CDR3 DNA follows: TGTGCCAGCAGCCAAACAGGGATTGAGCAGTTCTTC.

The chain joins TRBV18 to TRBJ1-2, with a tentative D call TRBD1 (6 bases). The CDR3 loop spans 13 amino acids. Germline CDR1 reads KGHSH; CDR2 reads LQKENI. V was clipped by 3 bases and J by 8 bases, with 13 bases between them. CDR3 sequence (DNA): TGTGCCAGCTCACCCCGGAACAGGGACGGCTACACCTTC. Its translation is CASSPRNRDGYTF.

The chain couples TRBV5-6 to TRBJ2-1, with 8 bases lining up with TRBD2. Trimming cost V 2 bases and J 8 bases; bases outside gene matches: 9. The CDR3 covers 15 residues. Germline V CDR1 and CDR2: SGHDT, YYEEEE. The CDR3 reads CASSLLTGGYHEQFF. The DNA of the CDR3 is TGTGCCAGCAGCTTACTGACGGGGGGGTACCATGAGCAGTTCTTC.

V gene TRBV5-1 combines with J gene TRBJ2-5; 7 bases match TRBD1. CDR3 length equals 15 residues. Unmatched junction bases numbered 11, after V lost 4 bases and J lost 5 bases. CDR1 is SGHRS and CDR2 is YFSETQ in the germline V gene. The chain's CDR3 is CASSLTITGAETQYF. In DNA, the CDR3 is TGCGCCAGCAGCCTTACAATTACAGGGGCGGAGACCCAGTACTTC.

The chain joins TRBV6-6 to TRBJ1-3, with D possibly being TRBD1 (6 bases). V lost 10 bases and J lost 0, with 13 bases in between. Germline CDR1 MNHNY, CDR2 SVGAGI (reference sequence). The CDR3 has 14 amino acids. CDR3 DNA: TGTGCCACCCATGGACAGCCCTCTGGAAACACCATATATTTT. Protein: CATHGQPSGNTIYF.

V usage is TRBV3-1 (or the pseudogene TRBV3-2) and J usage is TRBJ1-2; D is ambiguous. The CDR3 runs 15 residues. CDR1 LGHDT and CDR2 YNNKEL come from the germline V gene (reference sequence). Trimming stripped 0 bases from V and 1 base from J, with 9 bases between. CDR3 DNA sequence: TGTGCCAGCAGCCAAGAAGTTAGACATAACTATGGCTACACCTTC. Its translation: CASSQEVRHNYGYTF.

V and J are TRBV5-5 and TRBJ1-4; 7 nucleotides match TRBD1. The V gene end was trimmed by 3 bases and the J gene end by 8 bases; junction bases not matched to a gene: 4. Germline V gene lookup returns CDR1 SGHKS and CDR2 YYEKEE (reference sequence). The CDR3 consists of 13 residues. CDR3 sequence reads: CASSWDSSEKLFF. In DNA form, the CDR3 reads TGTGCCAGCAGCTGGGACAGCTCCGAAAAACTGTTTTTT.

This clone was observed a few times. This sequence joins TRBV6-5 and TRBJ1-2; tentative D call: TRBD1 (6 bases). The V gene's germline CDR1 is MNHEY and CDR2 SVGAGI. Trimming removed 4 bases from V and 3 bases from J, with 12 bases in between. The CDR3 has 14 residues. CDR3 DNA: TGTGCCAGCAGTTCAGGGGCTCTTCACTATGGCTACACCTTC. Translating it yields CASSSGALHYGYTF.

V and J are TRBV4-1 and TRBJ1-2, with 7 nucleotides matching TRBD1. Germline CDR1 is MGHRA and CDR2 is YSYEKL. V lost 3 bases and J lost 7; bases outside the gene matches: 8. CDR3 length: 14 amino acids. The CDR3 loop reads CASSQGTDPLGYTF. The CDR3, as DNA: TGCGCCAGCAGCCAGGGGACAGACCCTCTTGGCTACACCTTC.

The chain is built from TRBV2 and TRBJ1-2, with D unclear. V lost 6 bases and J lost 4, with 9 bases in between. The length of the CDR3 is 12 residues. The germline V gene has CDR1 SNHLY and CDR2 FYNNEI. The CDR3 DNA sequence: TGTGCCAGCAGCGCCGGGGTCTATGGCTACACCTTC. This sequence encodes CASSAGVYGYTF.

The V and J genes are TRBV5-1 and TRBJ1-4; TRBD1 matches 9 bases. The J segment lost 8 bases and the V segment lost 5 bases, leaving 7 bases of the junction unmatched. Germline CDR1 is SGHRS and CDR2 is YFSETQ. The CDR3 length is 14 residues. DNA of the CDR3: TGCGCCAGCAGGGAGGGACAGGGCAGGGAAAAACTGTTTTTT. Its protein product is CASREGQGREKLFF.

The gene calls are TRBV7-6 and TRBJ1-6; TRBD1 aligns across 8 bases. The CDR3 runs 16 residues. CDR1 is SGHVS and CDR2 is FNYEAQ in the germline V gene. V trimming: 4 bases; J trimming: 8 bases; junction bases outside the gene matches: 10. The CDR3 DNA is TGTGCCAGCAGCTCCTTGACCGGGACAGGAGATTCACCCCTCCACTTT. This sequence encodes CASSSLTGTGDSPLHF.

There are a few counts of this clone. The chain combines TRBV4-3 with TRBJ2-7; D might be TRBD1 (6 bases). V gave up 0 bases and J gave up 1 base, with 10 bases separating them. Germline CDR1 LGHNA, CDR2 YSLEER. The CDR3 covers 15 residues. CDR3 sequence: CASSQEWQGSYEQYF. CDR3 coding DNA: TGCGCCAGCAGCCAAGAGTGGCAGGGGTCCTACGAGCAGTACTTC.

V gene TRBV14 combines with J gene TRBJ2-2, with D hard to call. The CDR3 has 14 amino acids. Germline CDR1 is SGHDN and CDR2 is FVKESK. Trimming removed 1 base at V and 4 bases at J, with 7 bases between. DNA of the CDR3: TGTGCCAGCAGCCAAGTTCGAGTCACCGGGGAGCTGTTTTTT. Translation gives CASSQVRVTGELFF.

Only one count was recorded for this clone. The J gene is TRBJ1-2, the V gene TRBV6-5, with D perhaps matching TRBD1 (5 bases). The germline gives CDR1 MNHEY, CDR2 SVGAGI. Between the trimmed V and J ends, which lost 10 bases and 8 bases, there was a span of 23 bases. This CDR3 region has 14 residues. The CDR3 region has the DNA TGTGCCACATCTCAGGGTTTTCGTCTGGGAGGCTACACCTTC. Its translation: CATSQGFRLGGYTF.

The gene calls are TRBV7-3 and TRBJ2-1; 14 bases map to TRBD2. Germline assignment: CDR1 SGHTA and CDR2 FQGTGA. This CDR3 region has 18 residues. V shed 3 bases, J shed 8 bases, and the junction held 12 bases outside the gene matches. DNA of the CDR3: TGTGCCAGCAGCTTGGGGACTAGCGGGGGAAGGCCATGGGATGAGCAGTTCTTC. Translation gives CASSLGTSGGRPWDEQFF.

By share, this clone ranks as medium-sized. V and J are TRBV5-1 and TRBJ1-5, with D unclear. Germline assignment: CDR1 SGHRS and CDR2 YFSETQ. Trimming stripped 4 bases from V and 4 bases from J, with 9 bases between. The CDR3 extends over 13 amino acids. In DNA form, the CDR3 reads TGCGCCAGCAGCCTAGAACCTAATCAGCCCCAGCATTTT. It codes for CASSLEPNQPQHF.

This sequence joins TRBV4-1 and TRBJ2-2, with TRBD1 matching over 7 bases. The CDR3 is made up of 15 amino acids. V lost 3 bases and J lost 1; bases outside the gene matches: 2. The germline gives CDR1 MGHRA, CDR2 YSYEKL. The CDR3 bases are TGCGCCAGCAGCCAGGGACAGTTGAACACCGGGGAGCTGTTTTTT. This encodes CASSQGQLNTGELFF.

This clone was seen only once. The V and J genes are TRBV10-1 and TRBJ1-1; D unclear. Trimming took 0 bases from V and 1 from J, leaving 6 bases between them. Germline CDR1 WNHNN, CDR2 SYGVQD (reference sequence). This CDR3 has 14 amino acids. The CDR3 bases are TGCGCCAGCAGTGAGTCCCGGGGGAACACTGAAGCTTTCTTT. This codes for CASSESRGNTEAFF.

This clone was recorded once. This chain uses TRBV4-3 with TRBJ1-4; D gene ambiguous. V lost 0 bases to trimming and J lost 7 bases, with 18 bases between them. Per the germline V gene, CDR1 is LGHNA and CDR2 is YSLEER. This CDR3 has 17 residues. CDR3 amino acids: CASSQDDFRGPPEKLFF. The CDR3 nucleotides read TGCGCCAGCAGCCAAGATGACTTCCGGGGTCCCCCTGAAAAACTGTTTTTT.

The chain is built from TRBV27 and TRBJ1-3; D possibly corresponds to TRBD1 (5 bases). The CDR3 is 16 residues long. Germline V gene lookup returns CDR1 MNHEY and CDR2 SMNVEV (reference sequence). The V end was cut by 6 bases, the J end by 3 bases, with 18 bases between. For the CDR3, the DNA is TGTGCCAGCAGACCCTTAGGGGCTACAGTTGGAAACACCATATATTTT. As protein: CASRPLGATVGNTIYF.